A selection of T cell receptor beta chains follows, all from one sample in a study of blood T cell repertoires in COVID-19. Sequencing used immunoSEQ multiplex PCR; TCRdb keeps in-frame clones, though not all of them. The table shows some 170,000 clones, with about 80% occurring only once. The sequenced sample consisted of peripheral blood. The source of these receptors is a woman aged 45-65 years with active or convalescent COVID-19. CDR3s include the opening cysteine and the closing phenylalanine or tryptophan. The D gene is left open where the match is weak. Part of the rows lack a size; the others show once, few, many or a class for expanded clones.

d_call j_call v_call clone_size cdr3_nt cdr3_aa
- TRBJ2-1 TRBV4-2 - TGTGCCAGCAGCCAAGTTGGGGAGAATGAGCAGTTCTTC CASSQVGENEQFF
- TRBJ1-1 TRBV4-1 few TGCGCCAGCAGCCAAGATCAGGACAGCAGAGCTTTCTTT CASSQDQDSRAFF
- TRBJ1-6 TRBV7-2 - TGTGCCAGCAGCTTAGTCGGTTCACCCCTCCACTTT CASSLVGSPLHF
TRBD2 TRBJ2-2 TRBV11-2 - TGTGCCAGCAGCCCCACAGCGGGACTAAACACCGGGGAGCTGTTTTTT CASSPTAGLNTGELFF
TRBD2 TRBJ2-3 TRBV9 - TGTGCCAGCAGCCCCCGGTATAGCGGGAGCGGAGATACGCAGTATTTT CASSPRYSGSGDTQYF
- TRBJ2-7 TRBV2 - TGTGCCAGCAGTGAGGACATCTTCGGGGAGCAGTACTTC CASSEDIFGEQYF
TRBD1 TRBJ1-1 TRBV30 - TGTGCCTGGGACAGGGGCCCGAACACTGAAGCTTTCTTT CAWDRGPNTEAFF
TRBD1 TRBJ1-1 TRBV5-6 - TGTGCCAGCAGCTTAAGGACAGGCTCCATTGAAGCTTTCTTT CASSLRTGSIEAFF
- TRBJ1-1 TRBV23-1 once TGCGCCAGCAGTGCACAGGGTTGGACTGAAGCTTTCTTT CASSAQGWTEAFF
TRBD2 TRBJ2-5 TRBV28 many TGTGCCAGCAGTTTTGGTCCGGGGGGGGCTGGGACCCAGTACTTC CASSFGPGGAGTQYF
- TRBJ1-5 TRBV19 - TGTGCCAGTAGTATTTCAGGGTATCAGCCCCAGCATTTT CASSISGYQPQHF
- TRBJ1-1 TRBV19 - TGTGCCAGTAGTTGGCCAGGGTTGAACACTGAAGCTTTCTTT CASSWPGLNTEAFF
TRBD1 TRBJ1-5 TRBV10-3 - TGTGCCATCAGTGAGTCGGGCCAGGGGGCTCTCAATCAGCCCCAGCATTTT CAISESGQGALNQPQHF
- TRBJ1-1 TRBV5-6 - TGTGCCAGCAGCTTGAACAGGAACACTGAAGCTTTCTTT CASSLNRNTEAFF
- TRBJ2-3 TRBV7-2 - TGTGCCAGCAGCCCCTTCGCAGATACGCAGTATTTT CASSPFADTQYF
- TRBJ1-2 TRBV25-1 - TGTGCCAGCAGTGATCCCGGGAGGGGCTACACCTTC CASSDPGRGYTF
- TRBJ2-7 TRBV28 - TGTGCCAGCAGTTGGCAGGGAGGATACGAGCAGTACTTC CASSWQGGYEQYF
TRBD1 TRBJ1-2 TRBV29-1 - TGCAGCGTTGGAGGGACAGGGAACTATGGCTACACCTTC CSVGGTGNYGYTF
- TRBJ2-3 TRBV5-1 - TGCGCCAGCAGCTTGGATGACTCAAAGTGGACAGATACGCAGTATTTT CASSLDDSKWTDTQYF
TRBD1 TRBJ2-7 TRBV30 - TGTGCCTGGAGTGTCAGGGGGCCAGGGGAGCAGTACTTC CAWSVRGPGEQYF
- TRBJ1-1 TRBV12-3/TRBV12-4 - TGTGCCAGTTTACAAACACAGAACACTGAAGCTTTCTTT CASLQTQNTEAFF
TRBD1 TRBJ1-5 TRBV25-1 - TGTGCCAGCAGTGAATCTGCCGGACAGGCGAACAATCAGCCCCAGCATTTT CASSESAGQANNQPQHF
TRBD1 TRBJ1-3 TRBV11-2 - TGTGCCAGCAGCCGACTGACAGGGGTTCCGGGAAACACCATATATTTT CASSRLTGVPGNTIYF
- TRBJ1-2 TRBV23-1 - TGCGCCAGCACACGAGGAAGCCCCTATGGCTACACCTTC CASTRGSPYGYTF
- TRBJ2-1 TRBV15 - TGTGCCACCAGCAGCCGACTGGATTCCCTCGAGCAGTTCTTC CATSSRLDSLEQFF
- TRBJ2-1 TRBV7-3 once TGTGCCAGCAGCCTTAGACCTGGGACTGGGTACAATGAGCAGTTCTTC CASSLRPGTGYNEQFF
TRBD2 TRBJ2-1 TRBV4-3 - TGCGCCAGCAGTTCTAGCGGGGCCCGCTACAATGAGCAGTTCTTC CASSSSGARYNEQFF
- TRBJ1-5 TRBV7-8 - TGTGCCAGCAGCGCGGAACTGACAGGCTTCAATCAGCCCCAGCATTTT CASSAELTGFNQPQHF
TRBD1 TRBJ2-3 TRBV19 - TGTGCCAGTAGTGACAGGGCCGCAGATACGCAGTATTTT CASSDRAADTQYF
- TRBJ2-1 TRBV5-8 once TGTGCCAGCAGCCCTAAAATTGTCTCAGCTAGGCGGCGGCAGTTCTTC CASSPKIVSARRRQFF
- TRBJ2-6 TRBV2 - TGTGCCAGCAGTGGCTCGGTCCTCTCTGGGGCCAACGTCCTGACTTTC CASSGSVLSGANVLTF
- TRBJ2-7 TRBV3-1/TRBV3-2 - TGTGCCAGCAGCCCCTGGGAGCGGGACAACGAGCAGTACTTC CASSPWERDNEQYF
- TRBJ2-3 TRBV5-5 - TGTGCCAGCAGCCCCCTGGCTAGTACCTCGGCTGCAGATACGCAGTATTTT CASSPLASTSAADTQYF
TRBD1 TRBJ2-7 TRBV19 few TGTGCCAGTAGTACTCGGACAGGGGGCACCTACGAGCAGTACTTC CASSTRTGGTYEQYF
TRBD1 TRBJ1-5 TRBV7-8 - TGTGCCAGCAGCTTTAGACAGGGCCCCAATCAGCCCCAGCATTTT CASSFRQGPNQPQHF
TRBD1 TRBJ2-3 TRBV7-9 - TGTGCCAGCAGCTTGCGCGGACAGGCACCCACAGATACGCAGTATTTT CASSLRGQAPTDTQYF
- TRBJ1-1 TRBV18 few TGTGCCAGCTCACGAAGTGCGGACACTGAAGCTTTCTTT CASSRSADTEAFF
- TRBJ1-2 TRBV4-2 - TGTGCCAGCAGCCAAGGACAAACTGCTTATGGCTACACCTTC CASSQGQTAYGYTF
- TRBJ1-4 TRBV5-1 - TGCGCCAGCAGCTTGGCCCGCGGGGGCGGGGGGGAAAAACTGTTTTTT CASSLARGGGGEKLFF
- TRBJ2-3 TRBV30 - TGTGCCTGGAGTCGAACTATAAGTACCACAGATACGCAGTATTTT CAWSRTISTTDTQYF
- TRBJ1-1 TRBV6-2/TRBV6-3 few TGTGCCAGCAGTTATAACCCGGGGACTGAAGCTTTCTTT CASSYNPGTEAFF
TRBD1 TRBJ1-2 TRBV19 - TGTGCCAGTAGTGAGTGGACAGGGTATAATGGCTACACCTTC CASSEWTGYNGYTF
TRBD2 TRBJ2-3 TRBV7-2 - TGTGCCAGCAGCCCTGGACTAGCCACAGATACGCAGTATTTT CASSPGLATDTQYF
TRBD1 TRBJ1-3 TRBV7-9 - TGTGCCAGCAGCCATCCCGGACAGGGGGCCGGAAACACCATATATTTT CASSHPGQGAGNTIYF
- TRBJ2-3 TRBV30 - TGTGCCTGGAACGACATAAGCGGAGCAGATACGCAGTATTTT CAWNDISGADTQYF
- TRBJ1-4 TRBV7-8 - TGTGCCAGCAGCTTAAGGGGGGGGGAAAAACTGTTTTTT CASSLRGGEKLFF
TRBD1 TRBJ1-5 TRBV7-2 - TGTGCCAGCAGCTCCCCGGACAGGGGCAATCAGCCCCAGCATTTT CASSSPDRGNQPQHF
- TRBJ1-1 TRBV7-9 - TGTGCCAGCAGCCCAGGGAGCAGGGGAAACACTGAAGCTTTCTTT CASSPGSRGNTEAFF
- TRBJ1-5 TRBV19 once TGTGCCAGTAGTATAGCGGGTGGTAGCAATCAGCCCCAGCATTTT CASSIAGGSNQPQHF
- TRBJ1-5 TRBV9 - TGTGCCAGCGGGCAGACCAATCAGCCCCAGCATTTT CASGQTNQPQHF
TRBD2 TRBJ2-1 TRBV10-3 - TGTGCCATCAGCTCCGGGACTAGCGGCTACAATGAGCAGTTCTTC CAISSGTSGYNEQFF
TRBD1 TRBJ1-2 TRBV10-2 - TGCGCCAGCAGTGATGACAGGGAAGCTAACTATGGCTACACCTTC CASSDDREANYGYTF
- TRBJ2-5 TRBV30 - TGTGCCTTAAGAGGGGGACAAGAGACCCAGTACTTC CALRGGQETQYF
TRBD1 TRBJ2-5 TRBV5-6 once TGTGCCAGCAGCTCACAGGGGAGCAGGGAGACCCAGTACTTC CASSSQGSRETQYF
- TRBJ1-2 TRBV30 - TGTGCCTGGAGTTCGGGGTTTGGCTACACCTTC CAWSSGFGYTF
- TRBJ2-2 TRBV30 - TGTGCCTGGAGACTAGCGAACACCGGGGAGCTGTTTTTT CAWRLANTGELFF
TRBD1 TRBJ2-2 TRBV7-3 - TGTGCCAGCAGCATGACAGGGGGGCGCACCGGGGAGCTGTTTTTT CASSMTGGRTGELFF
TRBD2 TRBJ2-5 TRBV7-2 - TGTGCCAGCAGCTTAGAAGGGACTAGCGGGGGGAAGACCCAGTACTTC CASSLEGTSGGKTQYF
TRBD2 TRBJ2-7 TRBV7-8 - TGTGCCAGCAGCTTAGCGCTCCCAGCGGGGCGCCACGAGCAGTACTTC CASSLALPAGRHEQYF
- TRBJ2-3 TRBV9 - TGTGCCAGCAGCTCCAGACAGAACACAGATACGCAGTATTTT CASSSRQNTDTQYF